This TCR beta chain was obtained from a study of blood T cell repertoires in COVID-19. As for the study in general: In each case, the material was cDNA or gDNA derived from T cells, B-cell-depleted T cells, or PBMCs.

CDR1 is SEHNR, CDR2 FQNEAQ, per germline (reference sequence). The CDR3 runs 16 residues. Trimming took off 5 bases at V and 2 bases at J, with 17 bases between the two ends. Seattle patient enrollment occurred during active infection, with longitudinal follow-up thereafter. As handled by the study authors: Reference gene primer amplification in the assay estimated nucleated cell counts. Sequencing was performed with immunoSEQ multiplex PCR; in TCRdb, only in-frame clones are kept and a portion is missing. That table furnishes V, J and clone size, whereas the DNA furnished D and trimming. Among 450,000 or so clones listed, around 90% were seen once.

Sequencing input: peripheral blood. The V gene is TRBV7-9, the J gene TRBJ2-3; D is possibly TRBD2 (5 bases). This receptor was obtained from a man between 18 and 35 years old with COVID-19, enrolled during active disease. CDR3 in amino acids: CASSRPRVSDTDTQYF. As DNA, the CDR3 is TGTGCCAGCAGCCGACCGAGGGTCAGTGACACAGATACGCAGTATTTT.